This TCR beta chain was identified during a study of OX40 agonist ivuxolimab in advanced cancers. Study context: Prior anti-PD-1, anti-PD-L1 or anti-CTLA-4 therapy was allowed; about 39% had some.

TCRdb's table, derived via immunoSEQ multiplex PCR, lists solely in-frame clones and lacks some. The sample yields over 65,000 clones, about four fifths seen once. CDR1 and CDR2 (germline): SGDLS, YYNGEE. V lost 0 bases, J lost 0 bases, and 14 bases lay in between. This CDR3 is built from 17 residues. Turning to this clone: As yet, its antigen is unknown.

Notes on the study in general: People who partly responded at 0.1-3.0 mg/kg had some of the least clonal expansion seen. Some nonresponders additionally presented with little normalized T-cell clonal expansion. The study observed clonal expansion of CD4+ and CD8+ blood T cells by week 6 at 0.1 to 3.0 mg/kg.

This sequence originates from an adult with an advanced solid tumor such as melanoma, head and neck, liver or kidney cancer. V and J are TRBV9 and TRBJ2-3; D remains unclear. The sequenced sample was CD4+ or CD8+ T cells sorted from blood, obtained in a trial of the OX40 agonist ivuxolimab. In nucleotides, the CDR3 is TGTGCCAGCAGCGTAGCGTGGCACCCTGGGAGCACAGATACGCAGTATTTT. This sequence encodes CASSVAWHPGSTDTQYF.